The 7 T cell receptor beta chains in this list originate from one sample, sequenced in a study of blood T cell repertoires in COVID-19. The data were produced by immunoSEQ multiplex PCR, yet TCRdb's version contains in-frame clones alone and is incomplete. The sample records approximately 150,000 clones, about nine tenths being singletons. Sequencing input: peripheral blood. Receptors were obtained from a woman in her fifties or sixties with active or convalescent COVID-19.

The chain joins TRBV18 to TRBJ2-2; perhaps TRBD2 as D (5 bases). V lost 0 bases and J lost 5, with 13 bases in between. This CDR3 region has 16 residues. CDR1 is KGHSH, CDR2 LQKENI, per germline. CDR3 in amino acids: CASSPPPGGRTGELFF. CDR3 sequence (DNA): TGTGCCAGCTCACCACCCCCCGGAGGAAGGACCGGGGAGCTGTTTTTT.

The chain couples TRBV18 to TRBJ2-3; maybe TRBD2 (7 bases). The V gene lost 3 bases and the J gene lost 10 bases, with 11 bases spanning the gap. Germline V lookup: CDR1 KGHSH, CDR2 LQKENI. The CDR3 spans 12 residues. In DNA, the CDR3 is TGTGCCAGCTCACCGGGGGGGGCTGCGCAGTATTTT. Its translation is CASSPGGAAQYF.

The V and J genes are TRBV7-3 and TRBJ2-3, with TRBD2 matching 9 bases. Looked up from germline, CDR1 is SGHTA and CDR2 is FQGTGA. The CDR3 loop spans 20 amino acids. V trimming: 5 bases; J trimming: 1 base; junction bases outside the gene matches: 19. The CDR3: CASSRGYRGGAGGGTDTQYF. CDR3 DNA: TGTGCCAGCAGCCGGGGGTACCGCGGGGGGGCCGGTGGAGGCACAGATACGCAGTATTTT.

The V and J genes are TRBV2 and TRBJ1-6, with D tentatively TRBD1 (5 bases). Trimming removed 3 bases from V and 9 bases from J, with 12 bases in between. Per germline, CDR1 SNHLY and CDR2 FYNNEI. The CDR3 has 14 amino acids. CDR3 sequence reads: CASSEGRGGSPLHF. DNA for the CDR3: TGTGCCAGCAGTGAGGGACGGGGAGGTTCACCCCTCCACTTT.

This clone was seen more than once but under ten times. V usage is TRBV7-3 and J usage is TRBJ1-1, with unresolved D. With 2 bases removed from V and 1 base from J, the gap between germline ends came to 5 bases. This CDR3 has 13 residues. Germline V gene data show CDR1 as SGHTA and CDR2 as FQGTGA. CDR3 coding DNA: TGTGCCAGCAGCTTACTAGGGAACACTGAAGCTTTCTTT. Translating gives CASSLLGNTEAFF.

The V call is TRBV5-6, the J call TRBJ2-7; possible D gene TRBD1, 6 bases. The germline gives CDR1 SGHDT, CDR2 YYEEEE. The CDR3 is 16 amino acids. The ends were cut back, 1 base at V and 3 bases at J, with 17 bases in the middle. The chain's CDR3 is CASSLSRTVRYYEQYF. CDR3 nucleotide sequence: TGTGCCAGCAGCTTGTCTCGGACAGTTAGATACTACGAGCAGTACTTC.

V usage is TRBV6-5 and J usage is TRBJ2-1, with a possible D match to TRBD1 (6 bases). V lost 5 bases to trimming and J lost 6 bases, with 11 bases between them. The CDR3 has 13 amino acids. Germline V gene sequence: CDR1 MNHEY, CDR2 SVGAGI. In DNA form, the CDR3 reads TGTGCCAGCAGTCCACAGGGTCTCAATGAGCAGTTCTTC. This codes for CASSPQGLNEQFF.